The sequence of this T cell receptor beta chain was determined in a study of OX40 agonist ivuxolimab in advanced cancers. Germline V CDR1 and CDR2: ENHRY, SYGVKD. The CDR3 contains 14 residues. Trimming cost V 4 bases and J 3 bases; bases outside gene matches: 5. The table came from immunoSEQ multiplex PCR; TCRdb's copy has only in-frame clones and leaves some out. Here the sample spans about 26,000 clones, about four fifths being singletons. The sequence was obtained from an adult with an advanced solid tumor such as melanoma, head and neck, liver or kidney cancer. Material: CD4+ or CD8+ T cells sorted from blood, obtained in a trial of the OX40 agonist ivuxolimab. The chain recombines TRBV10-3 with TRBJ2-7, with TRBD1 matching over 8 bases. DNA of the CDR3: TGTGCCATCAGTGGGAAACAGGGGGTCTACGAGCAGTACTTC. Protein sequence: CAISGKQGVYEQYF.